The present entry profiles one T cell receptor beta chain with its context. Antigen: not known. Looked up from germline, CDR1 is LGHNT and CDR2 is FRNRAP. The length of the CDR3 is 18 residues. V dropped 1 base and J dropped 2; count of bases not matched to a gene: 9. Sequencing used immunoSEQ multiplex PCR; TCRdb keeps in-frame clones, though not all of them. The sample carries approximately 100,000 clones, around 90% recorded once. The sample is drawn from a study of siplizumab effects on memory and regulatory T cells. Study-level results: Memory cells that were CD4+ and unstimulated gave rise to alloreactive sequences, which siplizumab significantly reduced.

The chain recombines TRBV12-5 with TRBJ2-1; TRBD2 aligns across 9 bases. The receptor was isolated from a human donor in good health. Sequenced: non-Treg CD4+ T cells sorted from blood. The CDR3 reads CASGLERLAGVAYNEQFF. The CDR3 DNA reads TGTGCTAGTGGTTTGGAACGTTTAGCGGGAGTAGCCTACAATGAGCAGTTCTTC.